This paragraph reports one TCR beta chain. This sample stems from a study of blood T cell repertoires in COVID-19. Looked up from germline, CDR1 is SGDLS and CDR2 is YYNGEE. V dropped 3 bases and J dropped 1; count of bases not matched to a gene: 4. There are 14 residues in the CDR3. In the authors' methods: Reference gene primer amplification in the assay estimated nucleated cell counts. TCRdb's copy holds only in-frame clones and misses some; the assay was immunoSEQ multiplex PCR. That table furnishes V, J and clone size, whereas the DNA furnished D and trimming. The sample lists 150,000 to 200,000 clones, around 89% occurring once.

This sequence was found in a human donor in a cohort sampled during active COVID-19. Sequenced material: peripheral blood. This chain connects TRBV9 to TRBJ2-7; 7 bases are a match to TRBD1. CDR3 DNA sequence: TGTGCCAGCAGCGATGAGGACAGGTCCTACGAGCAGTACTTC. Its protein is CASSDEDRSYEQYF.